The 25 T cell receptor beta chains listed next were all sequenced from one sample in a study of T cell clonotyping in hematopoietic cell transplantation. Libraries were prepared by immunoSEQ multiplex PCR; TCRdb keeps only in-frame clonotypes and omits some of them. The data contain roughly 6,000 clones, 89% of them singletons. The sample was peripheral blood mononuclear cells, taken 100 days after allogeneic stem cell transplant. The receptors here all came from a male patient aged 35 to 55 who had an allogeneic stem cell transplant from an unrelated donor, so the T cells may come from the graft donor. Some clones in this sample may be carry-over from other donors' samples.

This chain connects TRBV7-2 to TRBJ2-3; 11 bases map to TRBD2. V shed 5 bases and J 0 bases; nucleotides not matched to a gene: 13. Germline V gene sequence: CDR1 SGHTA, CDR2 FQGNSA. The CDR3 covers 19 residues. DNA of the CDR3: TGTGCCAGCAGCCTTTTGACTAGCGGGGTGCGCACTAGCACAGATACGCAGTATTTT. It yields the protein CASSLLTSGVRTSTDTQYF.

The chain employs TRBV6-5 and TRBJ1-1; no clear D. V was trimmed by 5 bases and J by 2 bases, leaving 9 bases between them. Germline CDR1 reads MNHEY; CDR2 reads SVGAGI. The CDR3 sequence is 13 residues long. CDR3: CASSPSDNTEAFF. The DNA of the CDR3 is TGTGCCAGCAGTCCATCCGATAACACTGAAGCTTTCTTT.

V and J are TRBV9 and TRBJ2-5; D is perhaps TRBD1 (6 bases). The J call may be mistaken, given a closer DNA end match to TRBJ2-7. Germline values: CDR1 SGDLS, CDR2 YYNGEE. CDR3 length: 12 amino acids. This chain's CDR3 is CASGTGHYEQYF. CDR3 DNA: TGTGCCAGCGGGACGGGACACTACGAGCAGTACTTC.

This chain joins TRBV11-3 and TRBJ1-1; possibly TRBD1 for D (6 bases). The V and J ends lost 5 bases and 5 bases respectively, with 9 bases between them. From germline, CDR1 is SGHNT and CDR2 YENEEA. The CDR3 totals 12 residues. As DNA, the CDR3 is TGTGCCAGCAGCAACAGGGAGACTGAAGCTTTCTTT. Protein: CASSNRETEAFF.

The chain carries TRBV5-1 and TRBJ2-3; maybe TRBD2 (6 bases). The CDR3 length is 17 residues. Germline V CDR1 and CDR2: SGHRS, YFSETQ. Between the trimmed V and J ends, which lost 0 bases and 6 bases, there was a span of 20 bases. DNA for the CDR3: TGCGCCAGCAGCTTGGAGGGTGAGGACTATTCAGTGGATACGCAGTATTTT. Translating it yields CASSLEGEDYSVDTQYF.

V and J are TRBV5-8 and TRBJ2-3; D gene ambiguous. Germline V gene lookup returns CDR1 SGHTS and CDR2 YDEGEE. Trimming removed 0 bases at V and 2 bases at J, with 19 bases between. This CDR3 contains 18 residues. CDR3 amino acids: CASSLDDEMTLITDTQYF. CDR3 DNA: TGTGCCAGCAGCTTGGACGACGAGATGACCCTGATCACAGATACGCAGTATTTT.

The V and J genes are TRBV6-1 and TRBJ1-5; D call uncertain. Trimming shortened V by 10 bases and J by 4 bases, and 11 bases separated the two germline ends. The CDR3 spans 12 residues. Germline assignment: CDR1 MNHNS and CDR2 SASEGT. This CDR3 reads CATKKLNQPQHF. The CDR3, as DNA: TGTGCCACAAAGAAGTTGAATCAGCCCCAGCATTTT.

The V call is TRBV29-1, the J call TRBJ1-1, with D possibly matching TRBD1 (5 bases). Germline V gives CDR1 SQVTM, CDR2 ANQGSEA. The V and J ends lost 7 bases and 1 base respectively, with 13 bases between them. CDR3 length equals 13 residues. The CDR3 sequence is CSATTGTNTEAFF. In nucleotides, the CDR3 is TGCAGCGCCACAACCGGGACGAACACTGAAGCTTTCTTT.

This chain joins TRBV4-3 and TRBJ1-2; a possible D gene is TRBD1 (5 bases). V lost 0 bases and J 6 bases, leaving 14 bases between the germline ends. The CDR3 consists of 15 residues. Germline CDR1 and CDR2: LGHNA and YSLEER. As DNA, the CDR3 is TGCGCCAGCAGCCAAGATATTACGCAGGGTCATGGCTACACCTTC. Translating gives CASSQDITQGHGYTF.

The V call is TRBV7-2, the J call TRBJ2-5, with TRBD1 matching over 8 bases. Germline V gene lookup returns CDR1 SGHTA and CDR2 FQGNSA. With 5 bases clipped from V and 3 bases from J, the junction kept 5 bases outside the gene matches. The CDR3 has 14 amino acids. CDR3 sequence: CASSKETGEETQYF. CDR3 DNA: TGTGCCAGCAGCAAAGAGACAGGGGAAGAGACCCAGTACTTC.

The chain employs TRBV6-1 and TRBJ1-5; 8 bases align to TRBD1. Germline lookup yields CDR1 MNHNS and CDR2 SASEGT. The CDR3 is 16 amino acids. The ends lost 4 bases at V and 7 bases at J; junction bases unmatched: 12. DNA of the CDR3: TGTGCCAGCAGTGTAAGTTACGACAGGGGTGGCCAGCCCCAGCATTTT. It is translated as CASSVSYDRGGQPQHF.

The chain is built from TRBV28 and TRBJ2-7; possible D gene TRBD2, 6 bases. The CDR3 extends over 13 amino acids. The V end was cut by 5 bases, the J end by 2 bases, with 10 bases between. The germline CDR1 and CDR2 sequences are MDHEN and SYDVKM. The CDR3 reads CASSGDSAYEQYF. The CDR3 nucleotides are TGTGCCAGCAGTGGGGACTCGGCCTACGAGCAGTACTTC.

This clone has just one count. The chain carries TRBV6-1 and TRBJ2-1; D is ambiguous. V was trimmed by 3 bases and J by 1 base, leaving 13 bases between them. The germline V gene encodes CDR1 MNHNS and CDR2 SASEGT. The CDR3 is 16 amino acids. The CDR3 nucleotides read TGTGCCAGCAGTGAGGACCCGAATGGGTCCTACAATGAGCAGTTCTTC. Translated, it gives CASSEDPNGSYNEQFF.

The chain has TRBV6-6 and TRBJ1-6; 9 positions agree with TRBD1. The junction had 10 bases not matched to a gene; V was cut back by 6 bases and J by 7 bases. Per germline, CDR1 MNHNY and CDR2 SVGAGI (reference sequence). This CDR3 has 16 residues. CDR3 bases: TGTGCCAGCAGCACGACAGGGGGATCGGGGAATTCACCCCTCCACTTT. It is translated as CASSTTGGSGNSPLHF.

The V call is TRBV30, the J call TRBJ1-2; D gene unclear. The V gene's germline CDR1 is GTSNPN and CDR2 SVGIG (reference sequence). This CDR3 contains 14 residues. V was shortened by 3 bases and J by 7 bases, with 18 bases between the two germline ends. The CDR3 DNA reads TGTGCCTGGAGAGAGTGGGCGGTAACTGGTGGCTACACCTTC. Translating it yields CAWREWAVTGGYTF.

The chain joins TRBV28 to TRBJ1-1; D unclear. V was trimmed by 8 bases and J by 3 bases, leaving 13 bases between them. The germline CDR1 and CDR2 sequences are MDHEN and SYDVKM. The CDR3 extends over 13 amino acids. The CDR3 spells CASLYSYHTEAFF. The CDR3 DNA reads TGTGCCAGCCTATACTCCTATCACACTGAAGCTTTCTTT.

DNA for the CDR3: TGTGCCAGCAGCTTGGTCCGGGGGCTCGCTGAAGCTTTCTTT. Its translation is CASSLVRGLAEAFF. This rearrangement joins TRBV5-6 to TRBJ1-1; weak D call: TRBD1 (6 bases). Trimming removed 0 bases from V and 6 bases from J, with 12 bases in between. The CDR3 length is 14 residues. CDR1 is SGHDT and CDR2 is YYEEEE in the germline V gene.

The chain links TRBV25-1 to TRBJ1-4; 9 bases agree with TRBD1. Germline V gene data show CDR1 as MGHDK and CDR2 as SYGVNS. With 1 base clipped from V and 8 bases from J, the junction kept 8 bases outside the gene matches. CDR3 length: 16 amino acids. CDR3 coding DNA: TGTGCCAGCAGTGAATCAACCGGGACAGGGATGGAAAAACTGTTTTTT. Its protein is CASSESTGTGMEKLFF.

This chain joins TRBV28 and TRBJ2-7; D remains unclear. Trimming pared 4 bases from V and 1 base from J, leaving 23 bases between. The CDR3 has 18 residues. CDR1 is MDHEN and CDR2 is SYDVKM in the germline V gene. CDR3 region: CASSSPDTRPLVSYEQYF. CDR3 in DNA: TGTGCCAGCAGTTCCCCCGACACGAGACCCCTGGTATCCTACGAGCAGTACTTC.

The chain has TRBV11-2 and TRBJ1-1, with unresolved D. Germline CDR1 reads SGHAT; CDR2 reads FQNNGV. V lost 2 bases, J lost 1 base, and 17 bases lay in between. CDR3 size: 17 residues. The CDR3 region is CASSLSWRTPRNTEAFF. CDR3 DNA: TGTGCCAGCAGCTTAAGTTGGAGAACACCAAGGAACACTGAAGCTTTCTTT. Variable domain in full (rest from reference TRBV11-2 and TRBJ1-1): EAGVAQSPRYKIIEKRQSVAFWCNPISGHATLYWYQQILGQGPKLLIQFQNNGVVDDSQLPKDRFSAERLKGVDSTLKIQPAKLEDSAVYLCASSLSWRTPRNTEAFFGQGTRLTVV.

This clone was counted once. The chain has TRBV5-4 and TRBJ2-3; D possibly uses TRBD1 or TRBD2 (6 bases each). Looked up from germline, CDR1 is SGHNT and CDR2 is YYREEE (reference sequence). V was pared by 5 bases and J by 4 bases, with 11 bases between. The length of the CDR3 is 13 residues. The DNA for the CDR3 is TGTGCCAGCAGTCAGAGGGGGGCAGATACGCAGTATTTT. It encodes CASSQRGADTQYF.

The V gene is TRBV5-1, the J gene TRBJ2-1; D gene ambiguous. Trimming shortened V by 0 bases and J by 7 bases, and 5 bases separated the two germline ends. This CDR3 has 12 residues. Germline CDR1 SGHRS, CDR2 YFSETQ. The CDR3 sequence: CASSLVRNEQFF. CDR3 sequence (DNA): TGCGCCAGCAGCTTGGTTCGTAATGAGCAGTTCTTC.

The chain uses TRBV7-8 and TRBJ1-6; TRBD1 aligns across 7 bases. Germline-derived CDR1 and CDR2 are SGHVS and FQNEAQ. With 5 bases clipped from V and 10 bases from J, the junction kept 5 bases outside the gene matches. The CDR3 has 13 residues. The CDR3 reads CASSRDRESPLHF. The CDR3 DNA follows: TGTGCCAGCAGCCGTGACAGGGAGTCACCCCTCCACTTT.

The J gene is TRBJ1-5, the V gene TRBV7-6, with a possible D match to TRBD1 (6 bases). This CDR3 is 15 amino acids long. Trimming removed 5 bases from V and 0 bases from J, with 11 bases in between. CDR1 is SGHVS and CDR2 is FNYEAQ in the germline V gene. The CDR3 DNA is TGTGCCAGCAGCAGGGACATGTATAGCAATCAGCCCCAGCATTTT. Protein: CASSRDMYSNQPQHF.

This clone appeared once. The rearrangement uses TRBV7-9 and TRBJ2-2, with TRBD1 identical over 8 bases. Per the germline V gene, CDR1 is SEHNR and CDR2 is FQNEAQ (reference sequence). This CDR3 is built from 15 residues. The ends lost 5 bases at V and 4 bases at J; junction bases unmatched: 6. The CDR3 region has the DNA TGTGCCAGCAGCCGTAACAGGGGGTCCACCGGGGAGCTGTTTTTT. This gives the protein CASSRNRGSTGELFF.